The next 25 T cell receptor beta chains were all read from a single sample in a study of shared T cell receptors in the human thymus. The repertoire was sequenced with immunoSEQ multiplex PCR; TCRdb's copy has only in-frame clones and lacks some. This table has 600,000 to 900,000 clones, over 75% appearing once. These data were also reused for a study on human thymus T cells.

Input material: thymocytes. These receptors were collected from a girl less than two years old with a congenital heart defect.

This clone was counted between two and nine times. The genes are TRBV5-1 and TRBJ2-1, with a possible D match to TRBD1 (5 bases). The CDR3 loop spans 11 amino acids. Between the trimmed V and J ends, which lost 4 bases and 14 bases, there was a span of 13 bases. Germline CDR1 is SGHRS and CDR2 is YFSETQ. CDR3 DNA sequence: TGCGCCAGCAGCACTGGGGCTAGGAAGTTCTTC. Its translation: CASSTGARKFF.

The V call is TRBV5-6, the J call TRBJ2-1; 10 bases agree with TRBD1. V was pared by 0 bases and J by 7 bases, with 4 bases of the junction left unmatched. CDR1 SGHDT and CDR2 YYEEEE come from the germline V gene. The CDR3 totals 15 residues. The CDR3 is CASSLAGQGGNEQFF. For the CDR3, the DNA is TGTGCCAGCAGCTTGGCTGGACAGGGGGGGAATGAGCAGTTCTTC.

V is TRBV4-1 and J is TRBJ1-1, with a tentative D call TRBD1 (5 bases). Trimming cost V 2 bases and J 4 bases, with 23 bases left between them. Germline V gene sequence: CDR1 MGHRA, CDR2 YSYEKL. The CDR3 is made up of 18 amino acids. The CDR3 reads CASSQRQTGHQWSTEAFF. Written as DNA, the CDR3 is TGCGCCAGCAGCCAAAGACAGACGGGTCATCAGTGGAGCACTGAAGCTTTCTTT.

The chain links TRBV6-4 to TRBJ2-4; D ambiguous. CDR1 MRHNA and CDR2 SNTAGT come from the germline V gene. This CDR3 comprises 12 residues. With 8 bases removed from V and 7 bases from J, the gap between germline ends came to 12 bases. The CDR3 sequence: CASEFSTNIQYF. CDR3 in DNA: TGTGCCAGCGAGTTTTCTACTAACATTCAGTACTTC.

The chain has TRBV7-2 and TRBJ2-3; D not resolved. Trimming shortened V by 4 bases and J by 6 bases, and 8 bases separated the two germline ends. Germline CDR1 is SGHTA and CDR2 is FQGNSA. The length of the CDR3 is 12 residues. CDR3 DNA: TGTGCCAGCAGCTCCAACTGGGATACGCAGTATTTT. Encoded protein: CASSSNWDTQYF.

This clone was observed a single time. This CDR3 is CASSDKTSGGYEQYF. DNA for the CDR3: TGTGCCAGCAGTGATAAGACTAGCGGGGGATACGAGCAGTACTTC. The chain is built from TRBV2 and TRBJ2-7, with TRBD2 identical over 12 bases. V dropped 3 bases and J dropped 4; count of bases not matched to a gene: 4. This CDR3 spans 15 amino acids. Germline V gene sequence: CDR1 SNHLY, CDR2 FYNNEI.

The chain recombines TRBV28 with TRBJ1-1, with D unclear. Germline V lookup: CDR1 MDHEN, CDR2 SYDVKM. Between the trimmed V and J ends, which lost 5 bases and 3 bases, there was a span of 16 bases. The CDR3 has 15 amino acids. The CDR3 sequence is CASSRRDGRDTEAFF. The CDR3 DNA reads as TGTGCCAGCAGTCGACGAGACGGGAGGGACACTGAAGCTTTCTTT.

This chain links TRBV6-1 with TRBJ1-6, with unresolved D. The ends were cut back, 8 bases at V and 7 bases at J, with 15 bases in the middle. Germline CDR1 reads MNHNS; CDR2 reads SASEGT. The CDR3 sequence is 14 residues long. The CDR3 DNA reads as TGTGCCAGCGGAGAGGGTGGGTTAAATTCACCCCTCCACTTT. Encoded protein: CASGEGGLNSPLHF.

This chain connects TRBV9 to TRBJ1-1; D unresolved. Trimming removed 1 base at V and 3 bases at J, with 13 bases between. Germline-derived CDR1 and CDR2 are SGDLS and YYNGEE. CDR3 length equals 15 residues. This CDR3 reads CASSVRGSGDTEAFF. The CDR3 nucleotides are TGTGCCAGCAGCGTACGGGGTAGTGGTGACACTGAAGCTTTCTTT.

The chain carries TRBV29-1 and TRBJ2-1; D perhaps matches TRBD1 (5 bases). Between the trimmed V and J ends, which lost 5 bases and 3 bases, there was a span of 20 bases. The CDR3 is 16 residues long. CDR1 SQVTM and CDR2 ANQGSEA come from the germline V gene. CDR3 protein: CSVSSGQGPNYNEQFF. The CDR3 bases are TGCAGCGTTAGTAGTGGGCAGGGCCCCAACTACAATGAGCAGTTCTTC.

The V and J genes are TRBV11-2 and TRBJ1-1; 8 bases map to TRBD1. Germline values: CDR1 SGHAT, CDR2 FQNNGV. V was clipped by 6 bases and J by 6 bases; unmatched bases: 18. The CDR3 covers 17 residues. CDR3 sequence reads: CASRKRDRPSNGSEAFF. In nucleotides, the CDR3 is TGTGCCAGCAGAAAAAGGGACAGGCCTAGCAACGGCTCTGAAGCTTTCTTT.

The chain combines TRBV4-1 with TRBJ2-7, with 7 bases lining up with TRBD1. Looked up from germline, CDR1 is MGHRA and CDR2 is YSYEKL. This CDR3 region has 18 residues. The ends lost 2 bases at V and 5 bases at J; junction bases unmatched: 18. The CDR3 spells CASSQPHKTGTVIDEQYF. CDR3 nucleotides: TGCGCCAGCAGCCAACCACATAAAACTGGGACAGTTATTGACGAGCAGTACTTC.

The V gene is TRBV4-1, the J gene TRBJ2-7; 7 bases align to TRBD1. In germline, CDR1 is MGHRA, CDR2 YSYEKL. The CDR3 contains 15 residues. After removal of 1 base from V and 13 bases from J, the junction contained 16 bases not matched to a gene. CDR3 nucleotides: TGCGCCAGCAGCCAAGGAGAGGGGAGACAGGGCGTGTTTTACTTC. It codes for CASSQGEGRQGVFYF.

For the CDR3, the DNA is TGTGCCAGCAGCTTAATCCAACGGGGGGGCAATGAGCAGTTCTTC. Its protein is CASSLIQRGGNEQFF. The chain links TRBV7-6 to TRBJ2-1; 8 bases agree with TRBD2. The CDR3 covers 15 residues. V was clipped by 2 bases and J by 6 bases; unmatched bases: 6. Germline lookup yields CDR1 SGHVS and CDR2 FNYEAQ.

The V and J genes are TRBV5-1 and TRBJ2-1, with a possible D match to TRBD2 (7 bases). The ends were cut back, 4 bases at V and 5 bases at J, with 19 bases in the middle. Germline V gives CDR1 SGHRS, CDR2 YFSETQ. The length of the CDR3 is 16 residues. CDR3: CASSPSNRGANNEQFF. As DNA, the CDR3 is TGCGCCAGCAGCCCATCAAACCGGGGGGCCAACAATGAGCAGTTCTTC.

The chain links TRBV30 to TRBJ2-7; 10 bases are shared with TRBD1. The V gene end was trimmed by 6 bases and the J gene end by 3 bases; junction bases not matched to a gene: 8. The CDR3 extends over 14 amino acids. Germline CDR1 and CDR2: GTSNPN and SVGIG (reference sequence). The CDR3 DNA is TGTGCCTGCCGGACCGGGACAGGGGTCTACGAGCAGTACTTC. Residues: CACRTGTGVYEQYF. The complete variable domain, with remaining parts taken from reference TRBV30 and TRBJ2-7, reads SQTIHQWPATLVQPVGSPLSLECTVEGTSNPNLYWYRQAAGRGLQLLFYSVGIGQISSEVPQNLSASRPQDRQFILSSKKLLLSDSGFYLCACRTGTGVYEQYFGPGTRLTVT.

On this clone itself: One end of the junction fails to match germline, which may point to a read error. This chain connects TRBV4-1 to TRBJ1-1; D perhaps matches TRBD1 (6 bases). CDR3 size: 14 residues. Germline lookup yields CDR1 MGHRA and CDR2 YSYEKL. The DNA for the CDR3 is TGCGCCAGCAGCCCCGAGGGGGGGAACTCTGAAGCTTTCTTT. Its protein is CASSPEGGNSEAFF.

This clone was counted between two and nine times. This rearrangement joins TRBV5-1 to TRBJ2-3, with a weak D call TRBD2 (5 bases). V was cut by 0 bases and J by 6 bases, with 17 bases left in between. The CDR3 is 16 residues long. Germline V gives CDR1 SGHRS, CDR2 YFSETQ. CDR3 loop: CASSLEAITGSDTQYF. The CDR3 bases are TGCGCCAGCAGCTTGGAAGCCATTACGGGATCTGATACGCAGTATTTT.

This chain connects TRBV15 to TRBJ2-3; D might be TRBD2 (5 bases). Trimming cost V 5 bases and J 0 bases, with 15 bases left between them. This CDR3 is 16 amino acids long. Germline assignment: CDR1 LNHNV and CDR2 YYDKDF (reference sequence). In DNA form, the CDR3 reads TGTGCCACCAGCCGTCAACTAGAAGGTAGCACAGATACGCAGTATTTT. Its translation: CATSRQLEGSTDTQYF.

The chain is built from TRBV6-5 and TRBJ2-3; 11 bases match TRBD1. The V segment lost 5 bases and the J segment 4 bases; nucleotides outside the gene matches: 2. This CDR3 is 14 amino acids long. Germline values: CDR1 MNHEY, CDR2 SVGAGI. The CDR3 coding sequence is TGTGCCAGCAGTCGGGGACAGGGGGCAGATACGCAGTATTTT. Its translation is CASSRGQGADTQYF.

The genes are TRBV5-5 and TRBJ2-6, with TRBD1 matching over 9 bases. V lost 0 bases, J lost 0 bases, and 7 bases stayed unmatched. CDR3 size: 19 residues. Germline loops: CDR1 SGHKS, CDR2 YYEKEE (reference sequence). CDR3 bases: TGTGCCAGCAGCTTGGGGGACAGGGATCTCACCTCTGGGGCCAACGTCCTGACTTTC. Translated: CASSLGDRDLTSGANVLTF.

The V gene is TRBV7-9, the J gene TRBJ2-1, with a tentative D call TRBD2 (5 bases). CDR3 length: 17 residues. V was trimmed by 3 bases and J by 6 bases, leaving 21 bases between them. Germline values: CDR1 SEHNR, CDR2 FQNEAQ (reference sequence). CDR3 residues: CASSFPGNDSRSNEQFF. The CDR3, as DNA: TGTGCCAGCAGCTTCCCCGGGAACGATTCTCGATCCAATGAGCAGTTCTTC.

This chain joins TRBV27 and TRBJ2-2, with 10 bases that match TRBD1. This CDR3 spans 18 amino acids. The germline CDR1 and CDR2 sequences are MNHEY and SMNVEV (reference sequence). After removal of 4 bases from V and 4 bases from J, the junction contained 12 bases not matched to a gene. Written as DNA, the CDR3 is TGTGCCAGCAGTTCTAGGGGAAAGGACAGGGGGAGCACCGGGGAGCTGTTTTTT. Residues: CASSSRGKDRGSTGELFF.

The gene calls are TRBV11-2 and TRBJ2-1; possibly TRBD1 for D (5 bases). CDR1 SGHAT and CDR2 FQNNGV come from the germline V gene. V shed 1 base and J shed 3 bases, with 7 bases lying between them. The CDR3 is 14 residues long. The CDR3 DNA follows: TGTGCCAGCAGCTTAGGACAGATCTACAATGAGCAGTTCTTC. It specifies CASSLGQIYNEQFF.

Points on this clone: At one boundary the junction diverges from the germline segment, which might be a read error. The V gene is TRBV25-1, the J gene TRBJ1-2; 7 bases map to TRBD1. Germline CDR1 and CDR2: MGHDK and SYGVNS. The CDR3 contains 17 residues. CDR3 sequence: CASSEAAGGKSNYGYPF. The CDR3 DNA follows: TGTGCCAGCAGTGAAGCGGCAGGGGGGAAATCTAACTATGGCTACCCCTTC.